The source of this TCR beta chain is a study of PD-L1 blockade in urothelial cancer. The CDR3 runs to 15 residues. Unmatched junction bases numbered 5, after V lost 2 bases and J lost 3 bases. The germline gives CDR1 SGHNT, CDR2 YYREEE (reference sequence). Time point in this sample: peripheral blood 6 weeks after treatment start. The assay was immunoSEQ multiplex PCR, and TCRdb's table has in-frame clones only and misses some. This sample has some 110,000 clones, with 75% to 90% found just once. The specimen comprised PBMCs, sampled around atezolizumab (anti-PD-L1) treatment. The clonotype was recovered from a man between 60 and 75 years old with urothelial cancer. The chain links TRBV5-4 to TRBJ1-1; 9 bases are shared with TRBD1. Written as DNA, the CDR3 is TGTGCCAGCAGCTTATCCGGGACAGGGTACACTGAAGCTTTCTTT. Translating gives CASSLSGTGYTEAFF.